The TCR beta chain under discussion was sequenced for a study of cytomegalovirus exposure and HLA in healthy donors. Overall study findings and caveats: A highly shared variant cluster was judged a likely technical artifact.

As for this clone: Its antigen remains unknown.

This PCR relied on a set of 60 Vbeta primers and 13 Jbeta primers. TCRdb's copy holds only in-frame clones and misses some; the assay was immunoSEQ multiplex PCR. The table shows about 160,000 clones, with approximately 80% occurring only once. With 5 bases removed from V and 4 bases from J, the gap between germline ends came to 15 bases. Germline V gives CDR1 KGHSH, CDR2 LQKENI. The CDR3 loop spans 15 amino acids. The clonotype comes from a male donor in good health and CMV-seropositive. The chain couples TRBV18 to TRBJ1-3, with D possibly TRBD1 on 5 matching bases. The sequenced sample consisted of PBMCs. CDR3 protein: CASSAQGPPGNTIYF. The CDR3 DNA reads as TGTGCCAGCTCAGCCCAGGGTCCTCCAGGAAACACCATATATTTT.